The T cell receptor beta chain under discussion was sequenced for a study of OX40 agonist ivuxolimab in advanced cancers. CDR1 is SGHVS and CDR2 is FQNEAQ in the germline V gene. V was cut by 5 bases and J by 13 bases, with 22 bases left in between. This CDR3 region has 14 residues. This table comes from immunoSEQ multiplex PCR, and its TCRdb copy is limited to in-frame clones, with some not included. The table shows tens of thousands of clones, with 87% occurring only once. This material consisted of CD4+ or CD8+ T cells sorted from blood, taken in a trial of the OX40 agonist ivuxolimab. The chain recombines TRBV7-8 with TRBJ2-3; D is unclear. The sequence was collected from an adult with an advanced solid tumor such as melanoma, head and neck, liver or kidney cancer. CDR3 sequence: CASSVRERGKSEYF. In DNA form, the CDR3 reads TGTGCCAGCAGCGTCCGAGAGCGAGGCAAATCGGAGTATTTT.